This T cell receptor (beta chain) was captured by sequencing in a study of T cell repertoires in cytomegalovirus infection. About the study: Recently identified HLA-C-restricted and well-studied HLA-B-restricted CMV epitopes were used. Public TCR beta signatures were indicative of both CMV infection and a matching HLA type.

This CDR3 is 15 amino acids long. Germline V lookup: CDR1 SGHTA, CDR2 FQGNSA. V dropped 1 base and J dropped 3 bases, with 12 bases sitting between them. This clonotype was picked up many times. Its antigen remains unidentified. Study results and caveats: In two of eight donors, the top clonotype was HLA-C-restricted CMV-specific.

TCRdb fed the reads into MiXCR, producing one record per CDR3 protein. Here the sample spans roughly 120,000 distinct CDR3 sequences, roughly 32% being singletons. This TCR was sampled from a human donor in good health (CMV status not recorded). Some clones in this sample may be carry-over from other donors' samples. The chain combines TRBV7-2 with TRBJ1-1; tentative D call: TRBD1 (5 bases). The source was CD8+ T cells from cultured PBMCs, collected from culture after CMV antigen stimulation. Written as DNA, the CDR3 is TGTGCCAGCAGCTTAGTCTGGCGGGACGACACTGAAGCTTTCTTT. Translation gives CASSLVWRDDTEAFF. Supplemented by reference TRBV7-2 and TRBJ1-1, the full variable domain reads GAGVSQSPSNKVTEKGKDVELRCDPISGHTALYWYRQSLGQGLEFLIYFQGNSAPDKSGLPSDRFSAERTGGSVSTLTIQRTQQEDSAVYLCASSLVWRDDTEAFFGQGTRLTVV.